This is a list of T cell receptor beta chains from one sample in a study of T cells in Graves' hyperthyroidism and ophthalmopathy. Using its own MiXCR run on the multiplex PCR reads, TCRdb lists one record per CDR3 protein. The repertoire holds roughly 420,000 distinct CDR3 sequences, with about 15% as singletons. Sequenced sample: blood. These receptors all come from a woman under 30 with Graves' hyperthyroidism. Each CDR3 is given with its conserved first and last residue. Fields, in order: J gene, D gene, V gene, clone size, CDR3 length, CDR3 protein, CDR3 DNA. The D gene is left open where the match is weak. Expanded clones are given a class, and other clones once, few, many or no size at all.

TRBJ2-2,-,TRBV24-1,few,16,CATSGFGGPNTGELFF,TGTGCCACCAGTGGGTTCGGGGGCCCGAACACCGGGGAGCTGTTTTTT
TRBJ1-2,-,TRBV3-1,many,16,CASSRTSTPRGLGYTF,TGTGCCAGCAGCCGCACCTCGACCCCTCGGGGTTTAGGCTACACCTTC
TRBJ1-1,TRBD1,TRBV5-1,many,15,CASSRPDRGPTEAFF,TGCGCCAGCAGCCGACCCGACAGGGGGCCTACTGAAGCTTTCTTT
TRBJ2-1,-,TRBV6-1,many,14,CASSGAGGYNEQFF,TGTGCCAGCAGTGGGGCAGGGGGGTACAATGAGCAGTTCTTC
TRBJ1-1,TRBD1,TRBV18,many,14,CASSITPGQGEAFF,TGTGCCAGCTCCATAACACCGGGACAGGGAGAGGCTTTCTTT
TRBJ2-1,TRBD1,TRBV27,few,15,CASSSLGTGYNEQFF,TGTGCCAGCAGTTCTCTCGGGACAGGTTACAATGAGCAGTTCTTC
TRBJ2-1,TRBD2,TRBV5-1,few,15,CASSSLAGGLREQFF,TGCGCCAGCAGCTCACTAGCGGGGGGGCTACGTGAGCAGTTCTTC
TRBJ2-7,TRBD1,TRBV20-1,-,15,CSALKVGDRSDEQYF,TGCAGTGCTCTGAAGGTCGGGGACAGGTCAGACGAGCAGTACTTC
TRBJ2-7,-,TRBV20-1,many,14,CSAPVGGRGDEQYF,TGCAGTGCCCCGGTGGGGGGTAGGGGTGACGAGCAGTACTTC
TRBJ2-3,TRBD2,TRBV20-1,many,15,CSARDLAGVLDTQYF,TGCAGTGCTAGAGATCTAGCGGGAGTGCTAGATACGCAGTATTTT
TRBJ1-1,-,TRBV20-1,many,13,CSARDTEGAEAFF,TGCAGTGCTAGAGATACAGAGGGGGCTGAAGCTTTCTTT
TRBJ2-3,-,TRBV28,few,14,CASKRGSRTDTQYF,TGTGCCAGCAAACGTGGGAGTCGCACAGATACGCAGTATTTT
TRBJ2-7,-,TRBV7-9,many,11,CASSRTGEQYF,TGTGCCAGCAGCCGAACTGGGGAGCAGTACTTC
TRBJ1-6,-,TRBV20-1,many,16,CSASRGASSYNSPLHF,TGCAGTGCTTCGCGGGGGGCGAGCTCCTATAATTCACCCCTCCACTTT
TRBJ1-5,TRBD1,TRBV6-1,-,15,CASSNRDRGDQPQHF,TGTGCCAGCAGTAACCGGGACAGGGGTGATCAGCCCCAGCATTTT
TRBJ1-1,-,TRBV11-2,many,13,CASSQQGYTEAFF,TGTGCCAGCAGCCAACAGGGATATACTGAAGCTTTCTTT
TRBJ2-5,-,TRBV20-1,few,13,CSATTTPQETQYF,TGCAGTGCTACTACGACTCCTCAAGAGACCCAGTACTTC
TRBJ2-3,-,TRBV5-1,few,16,CASSLRGRDSTDTQYF,TGCGCCAGCAGCTTGCGGGGAAGGGACTCTACAGATACGCAGTATTTT
TRBJ1-2,-,TRBV11-3,-,15,CASSLDRLGNYGYTF,TGTGCCAGCAGCTTAGATCGGCTCGGAAACTATGGCTACACCTTC
TRBJ1-5,TRBD1,TRBV27,many,13,CASRQGGNQPQHF,TGTGCCAGCCGACAGGGGGGCAATCAGCCCCAGCATTTT
TRBJ2-7,-,TRBV20-1,-,18,CSARDPFLTGPSAPEQYF,TGCAGTGCTAGAGACCCATTTCTTACGGGCCCCTCCGCCCCAGAGCAGTACTTC
TRBJ1-1,-,TRBV24-1,-,13,CATSKPDNTEAFF,TGTGCCACCAGTAAACCGGATAACACTGAAGCTTTCTTT
TRBJ2-1,-,TRBV5-8,many,12,CASSRGPNEQFF,TGTGCCAGCAGCCGGGGACCGAATGAGCAGTTCTTC
TRBJ1-2,TRBD1,TRBV12-3/TRBV12-4,-,14,CASSTVRGEYGYTF,TGTGCCAGCAGCACCGTCAGGGGGGAGTATGGCTACACCTTC
TRBJ1-4,-,TRBV18,-,14,CASSTGSLNEKLFF,TGTGCCAGCTCAACAGGGTCGCTTAATGAAAAACTGTTTTTT
TRBJ2-7,TRBD1,TRBV20-1,few,14,CSAGPGQAMYEQYF,TGCAGTGCTGGACCGGGACAGGCCATGTACGAGCAGTACTTC
TRBJ2-5,TRBD2,TRBV27,-,16,CASSPTTSGGKETQYF,TGTGCCAGCAGTCCAACGACTAGCGGGGGGAAAGAGACCCAGTACTTC
TRBJ1-6,-,TRBV18,many,14,CASSPSGNNSPLHF,TGTGCCAGCTCACCTTCTGGCAATAATTCACCCCTCCACTTT
TRBJ1-1,TRBD1,TRBV15,many,13,CATSYRGATEAFF,TGTGCCACCAGCTACAGGGGAGCGACTGAAGCTTTCTTT
TRBJ2-3,-,TRBV6-6,many,16,CASSYSNSMEVDTQYF,TGTGCCAGCAGTTACTCGAATTCAATGGAGGTAGATACGCAGTATTTT
TRBJ1-2,TRBD1,TRBV11-2,many,14,CASSLRQGFYGYTF,TGTGCCAGCAGCTTAAGACAGGGATTCTATGGCTACACCTTC
TRBJ2-7,TRBD2,TRBV18,few,17,CASSPFSGLAGGYEQYF,TGTGCCAGCTCACCATTCTCGGGACTAGCGGGGGGGTACGAGCAGTACTTC
TRBJ2-3,TRBD1,TRBV12-3/TRBV12-4,many,15,CASSRDRAPTDTQYF,TGTGCCAGCAGCCGAGACAGGGCTCCCACAGATACGCAGTATTTT
TRBJ1-1,-,TRBV9,many,13,CASSMTPNTEAFF,TGTGCCAGCAGCATGACCCCGAACACTGAAGCTTTCTTT
TRBJ2-1,-,TRBV20-1,few,12,CSARRDRNEQFF,TGCAGTGCTAGGAGGGATCGCAATGAGCAGTTCTTC
TRBJ1-5,TRBD1,TRBV7-9,many,15,CASSEGGAGNQPQHF,TGTGCCAGCAGTGAAGGGGGCGCGGGCAATCAGCCCCAGCATTTT
TRBJ2-1,TRBD2,TRBV20-1,many,17,CSASGVAGGPTSYEQFF,TGCAGTGCTAGTGGGGTAGCGGGAGGGCCAACTTCGTATGAGCAGTTCTTC
TRBJ2-5,-,TRBV18,-,15,CASSPLTVSQETQYF,TGTGCCAGCTCACCCTTGACAGTTAGTCAAGAGACCCAGTACTTC
TRBJ2-1,-,TRBV6-2/TRBV6-3,-,15,CASNERDSSYNEQFF,TGTGCCAGCAACGAGCGGGACAGCTCCTACAATGAGCAGTTCTTC
TRBJ1-1,-,TRBV5-1,many,16,CASSLGNHGMNTEAFF,TGCGCCAGCAGTTTAGGAAACCACGGCATGAACACTGAAGCTTTCTTT
TRBJ2-2,TRBD2,TRBV10-3,-,16,CAISVSSGRAPGELFF,TGTGCCATCAGTGTTTCTAGCGGGAGGGCGCCCGGGGAGCTGTTTTTT
TRBJ2-7,-,TRBV5-1,many,14,CASSLGLGEGEQYF,TGCGCCAGCAGCTTGGGCCTCGGAGAAGGCGAGCAGTACTTC
TRBJ1-6,TRBD1,TRBV19,-,15,CASSTHRGYNSPLHF,TGTGCCAGTAGTACCCACAGGGGTTATAATTCACCCCTCCACTTT
TRBJ2-1,-,TRBV28,many,12,CASSFRSGIQFF,TGTGCCAGCAGTTTCCGCAGCGGTATTCAGTTCTTC
TRBJ2-7,-,TRBV13,many,14,CASSFFGSLREQYF,TGTGCCAGCAGCTTCTTCGGGAGCCTCCGCGAGCAGTACTTC
TRBJ2-1,TRBD1,TRBV18,few,13,CASSEREGAQQFF,TGTGCCAGCTCCGAGCGTGAGGGGGCTCAGCAGTTCTTC
TRBJ2-6,-,TRBV6-5,few,15,CASSYSVFGANVLTF,TGTGCCAGCAGTTACTCGGTTTTTGGGGCCAACGTCCTGACTTTC